These T cell receptor beta chains were read from a single sample in a study of OX40 agonist ivuxolimab in advanced cancers. Assay used: immunoSEQ multiplex PCR; TCRdb lists only in-frame clones, some missing. The table has 35,000 to 50,000 clones, around nine tenths seen once; the top ten hold roughly 0.98%. The sequenced sample was CD4+ or CD8+ T cells sorted from blood, obtained in a trial of the OX40 agonist ivuxolimab. The receptors stem from an adult with an advanced solid tumor such as melanoma, head and neck, liver or kidney cancer. Each CDR3 is given with its conserved first and last residue. D genes are given only for firm matches. Only some rows state a clone size, as once, few, many or a class for expanded clones.

V	length	J	size	D	CDR3	DNA
TRBV7-2	14	TRBJ2-7	-	-	CASSFNRDTYEQYF	TGTGCCAGCAGCTTTAACAGGGACACCTACGAGCAGTACTTC
TRBV19	13	TRBJ1-1	-	-	CASISGTNTEAFF	TGTGCCAGTATATCGGGAACGAACACTGAAGCTTTCTTT
TRBV15	17	TRBJ1-6	-	-	CATSRDSGLLSNSPLHF	TGTGCCACCAGCAGAGATTCCGGGTTACTAAGTAATTCACCCCTCCACTTT
TRBV18	13	TRBJ1-1	-	-	CASRSGGVTEAFF	TGTGCCAGCCGAAGCGGGGGGGTGACTGAAGCTTTCTTT
TRBV15	15	TRBJ1-5	once	-	CATSRDSVGRQPQHF	TGTGCCACCAGCAGAGATAGTGTTGGGCGGCAGCCCCAGCATTTT
TRBV7-2	15	TRBJ1-5	-	-	CASSLIVNSNQPQHF	TGTGCCAGCAGCTTGATCGTAAATAGCAATCAGCCCCAGCATTTT
TRBV11-2	14	TRBJ2-5	-	-	CASSLQPGLETQYF	TGTGCCAGCAGCTTACAACCAGGGTTAGAGACCCAGTACTTC
TRBV5-6	17	TRBJ2-5	-	TRBD1	CASSPGEGRQGAETQYF	TGTGCCAGCAGCCCGGGGGAAGGTAGACAGGGGGCTGAGACCCAGTACTTC
TRBV6-1	13	TRBJ2-7	-	-	CASAGSFGYEQYF	TGTGCCAGCGCAGGTTCATTTGGCTACGAGCAGTACTTC
TRBV6-5	14	TRBJ1-6	few	-	CASSYYPSNSPLHF	TGTGCCAGCAGTTACTATCCGTCGAATTCACCCCTCCACTTT
TRBV28	16	TRBJ2-1	-	TRBD2	CASSYSGSISYNEQFF	TGTGCCAGCAGTTACAGCGGGAGTATTTCCTACAATGAGCAGTTCTTC
TRBV11-3	14	TRBJ2-2	-	-	CASSPLGGSGELFF	TGTGCCAGCAGCCCGCTCGGGGGTTCCGGGGAGCTGTTTTTT
TRBV29-1	12	TRBJ2-1	-	-	CSVDLAPNEQFF	TGCAGCGTTGATCTGGCTCCCAATGAGCAGTTCTTC
TRBV19	14	TRBJ2-7	-	-	CASSIRQAPYEQYF	TGTGCCAGTAGTATCAGGCAGGCCCCCTACGAGCAGTACTTC
TRBV6-5	16	TRBJ2-7	once	-	CASSSPRAGNSYEQYF	TGTGCCAGCAGTTCCCCTAGGGCGGGAAATTCTTACGAGCAGTACTTC
TRBV27	16	TRBJ2-7	-	-	CASSLREWGSSYEQYF	TGTGCCAGCAGTTTACGTGAATGGGGGTCCTCCTACGAGCAGTACTTC
TRBV6-5	14	TRBJ2-5	-	TRBD2	CASSYGRALETQYF	TGTGCCAGCTCATACGGGAGGGCCCTCGAGACCCAGTACTTC
TRBV6-1	14	TRBJ2-1	-	-	CASSGRDGNNEQFF	TGTGCCAGCAGTGGTCGGGATGGGAACAATGAGCAGTTCTTC
TRBV5-1	12	TRBJ2-3	-	TRBD2	CASSWLAGGQYF	TGCGCCAGCAGTTGGCTAGCGGGCGGGCAGTATTTT
TRBV29-1	13	TRBJ2-1	once	-	CSAEESFYNEQFF	TGCAGCGCAGAGGAAAGCTTCTACAATGAGCAGTTCTTC
TRBV10-3	15	TRBJ2-1	few	-	CAISVNRETNNEQFF	TGTGCCATCAGTGTAAATCGGGAGACGAACAATGAGCAGTTCTTC
TRBV7-9	16	TRBJ2-2	-	-	CASSRGGGKGTGELFF	TGTGCCAGCAGCCGAGGAGGCGGGAAAGGCACCGGGGAGCTGTTTTTT
TRBV6-5	12	TRBJ1-2	once	-	CASKTVNYGYTF	TGTGCCAGCAAGACAGTTAACTATGGCTACACCTTC
TRBV5-4	15	TRBJ2-7	-	-	CASSSGKRSSYEQYF	TGTGCCAGCAGCTCCGGTAAGCGTTCCTCCTACGAGCAGTACTTC
TRBV7-3	14	TRBJ2-3	-	-	CASSSVGGPDTQYF	TGTGCCAGCTCCTCAGTCGGGGGGCCAGATACGCAGTATTTT